These 3 T cell receptor beta chains came from one sample sequenced in a study of blood T cell repertoires in COVID-19. Profiled with immunoSEQ multiplex PCR; TCRdb holds only in-frame clones, not every one. The sample includes about 400,000 clones, roughly nine tenths of them seen just once. The sample consisted of peripheral blood. The origin of the receptors is a man in his forties with acute or convalescent COVID-19.

The rearrangement uses TRBV4-2 and TRBJ2-2; 10 bases align to TRBD2. The CDR3 is 18 amino acids. The J segment lost 5 bases and the V segment lost 0 bases, leaving 9 bases of the junction unmatched. Per the germline V gene, CDR1 is LGHNA and CDR2 is YNFKEQ. The CDR3 loop reads CASSQDMSGGAVTGELFF. The CDR3 nucleotides read TGTGCCAGCAGCCAAGATATGAGCGGGGGGGCCGTAACCGGGGAGCTGTTTTTT.

The V gene is TRBV5-6, the J gene TRBJ1-3; possibly TRBD1 for D (5 bases). V gave up 1 base and J gave up 0 bases, with 14 bases separating them. CDR3 length equals 17 residues. Germline values: CDR1 SGHDT, CDR2 YYEEEE. The CDR3 DNA follows: TGTGCCAGCAGCTTGTGGGGAAACAGGCTCTCTGGAAACACCATATATTTT. It translates to CASSLWGNRLSGNTIYF.

This clone was counted once. The chain combines TRBV4-1 with TRBJ1-2; no reliable D call. CDR3 size: 15 residues. V lost 1 base and J 3 bases, leaving 12 bases between the germline ends. Germline-derived CDR1 and CDR2 are MGHRA and YSYEKL. CDR3 sequence reads: CASSQGTPSHYGYTF. The CDR3 nucleotides read TGCGCCAGCAGCCAAGGTACTCCGTCGCACTATGGCTACACCTTC.